This T cell receptor (beta chain) was sequenced for a study of human T cells and chemical hapten exposure. Unique molecular identifiers were attached to individual cDNA molecules during library preparation. TCRdb re-called the RACE reads with MiXCR, one entry per CDR3 protein. The sample contains under 200,000 distinct CDR3 sequences, around a quarter of which appear only once. There are 15 residues in the CDR3. Germline V lookup: CDR1 SQVTM, CDR2 ANQGSEA. Regarding the study as a whole: All donors were alopecia patients, so their immunity may differ from that of healthy people.

Time point defined: patch test 3, about 24 weeks after DPC sensitization. Treatment specified: therapeutic diphenylcyclopropenone sensitization with weekly scalp DPC. Comments on this clonotype: Antigen unknown.

The TCR was taken from a woman between 18 and 29 years old with alopecia areata. Some clones in this sample may be carry-over from other donors' samples. The source was whole blood, collected in connection with sensitization to the hapten diphenylcyclopropenone (DPC). The rearrangement uses TRBV29-1 and TRBJ2-3; D tentatively fits TRBD1 or TRBD2 (5 bases each). CDR3: CSGDGKTGGTDTQYF. The CDR3 DNA reads as TGCAGTGGGGACGGGAAAACTGGAGGAACAGATACGCAGTATTTT.